This TCR beta chain was captured in a study of T cells after yellow fever vaccination. Study background: For low cell numbers, libraries were made with SMART-Seq v4 Ultra Low Input. Findings and caveats of the study: Post-booster samples contained most primary-vaccination clones (around 95% CD4, less than 90% CD8).

TCRdb re-called the 5' RACE reads with MiXCR, one entry per CDR3 protein. The table lists about 310,000 distinct CDR3 sequences, about 3.5% of them singletons. To note about this clonotype: The target antigen is unknown.

Germline values: CDR1 DFQATT, CDR2 SNEGSKA (reference sequence). Trimming removed 3 bases from V and 7 bases from J; junction bases left unmatched: 5. The length of the CDR3 is 15 residues. Material: PBMCs, obtained on the day of the yellow fever booster vaccination. The sequence was collected from a man younger than 35 who received the YFV17D yellow fever vaccine. V gene TRBV20-1 combines with J gene TRBJ1-6; 11 nucleotides line up with TRBD1. CDR3: CSAREGDRGNSPLHF. CDR3 sequence (DNA): TGCAGTGCTAGGGAAGGGGACAGGGGGAATTCACCCCTCCACTTT.